This TCR beta chain came from a study of T cell clonotyping in hematopoietic cell transplantation. A remark on this clone: Its antigen is currently unknown.

The trim removed 1 base at V and 8 bases at J, leaving 5 bases unmatched. The CDR3 is 15 residues long. Germline CDR1 is LGHNA and CDR2 is YNFKEQ. Time point here: recipient sample about 28 days before transplant, after cytoreduction. Overall study findings and caveats: Higher Inverse Simpson Index values in graft donor and pretransplant recipient predicted broader posttransplant TCR diversity. After transplant, recipient diversity fell while pathologically expanded clonotypes grew through day 180.

Repertoires were generated with immunoSEQ multiplex PCR, while TCRdb's copy carries only in-frame clones and drops some. The table lists roughly 6,000 clones, approximately 80% of them singletons. The sequencing here drew on peripheral blood mononuclear cells, taken before stem cell transplant. The sequence was obtained from a woman between 45 and 60 years old with acute myeloid leukemia. Some clones in this sample may be carry-over from other donors' samples. The V gene is TRBV4-2, the J gene TRBJ1-4, with TRBD1 matching 9 bases. The CDR3 DNA is TGTGCCAGCAGCCAAGCCCCGGACAGGGGCGAAAAACTGTTTTTT. Translating gives CASSQAPDRGEKLFF.